This T cell receptor beta chain derives from a study of blood T cell repertoires in COVID-19. Turning to the study itself: Spain, Italy and the United States supplied samples that represented acute and convalescent COVID-19. T cells, B-cell-depleted T cells, or PBMCs supplied cDNA or gDNA.

Germline assignment: CDR1 MGHRA and CDR2 YSYEKL. V was clipped by 1 base and J by 11 bases, with 14 bases between them. The CDR3 contains 14 residues. Per the study methods: Amplified reference gene primers provided the basis for estimating nucleated cell counts. This table comes from immunoSEQ multiplex PCR, and its TCRdb copy is limited to in-frame clones, with some not included. That table is the source of V, J and clone size, and D and trimming were worked out from the DNA. Of a few hundred thousand clones detected, roughly 84% appear once; the ten largest clones hold about 12%. Sequencing input: peripheral blood. This sequence originates from a human donor in a cohort sampled during active COVID-19. V usage is TRBV4-1 and J usage is TRBJ1-4; D call uncertain. The CDR3 loop reads CASSQALPGGKLFF. CDR3 DNA sequence: TGCGCCAGCAGCCAAGCTCTTCCGGGTGGGAAACTGTTTTTT.